Listed below are T cell receptor beta chains from one sample, sequenced in a study of CD8+CD57+ T cells in acquired aplastic anemia. Via MiXCR, TCRdb re-called the reads, giving one row per CDR3 protein. The sample yields around 170,000 distinct CDR3 sequences, roughly 45% seen once. The source material was sorted CD4+, CD8+, or CD8+CD57+ T cells (not recorded which) from PBMCs. The receptors here all came from a human donor with aplastic anemia. Both conserved end residues are part of each CDR3. Fields, in order: V gene, clone size, D gene, J gene, CDR3 DNA, CDR3 protein. A D gene is named only where the DNA matches it firmly. Clone size is given for some rows only: seen once, a few or many times, or a class if the clone is expanded.

>TRBV2|.|.|TRBJ2-7
TGTGCCAGCAGAAACCAAAGCTTACCCTACGAGCAGTACTTC
CASRNQSLPYEQYF
>TRBV20-1|.|TRBD2|TRBJ2-3
TGCAGTGCTAGCGCCGGGACTAGCTACACAGATACGCAGTATTTT
CSASAGTSYTDTQYF
>TRBV20-1|many|TRBD2|TRBJ2-2
TGCAGTGCGCCCGTAGCGGGAGGGAGGTCCGGGGAGCTGTTTTTT
CSAPVAGGRSGELFF
>TRBV7-3|many|TRBD1|TRBJ1-6
TGTGCCAGCAGCTTATCGGGGACAGTTGGCTCACCCCTCCACTTT
CASSLSGTVGSPLHF
>TRBV13|.|.|TRBJ2-7
TGTGCCAGCAAGGGCGGGACCTACGAGCAGTACTTC
CASKGGTYEQYF
>TRBV7-9|few|.|TRBJ1-2
TGTGCCAGTTGGGTGGGAAGTGGCTACACCTTC
CASWVGSGYTF
>TRBV9|many|.|TRBJ1-3
TGTGCCAGCAGCCGGGACTCTGGAAACACCATATATTTT
CASSRDSGNTIYF
>TRBV4-1|.|.|TRBJ1-2
TGCGCCAGCAGCCAAGGAAGTCGGAGGGGGGCTATGGATGGCTACACCTTC
CASSQGSRRGAMDGYTF
>TRBV19|few|.|TRBJ2-5
TGTGCCAGTAGGGGGGGGGGGGGCCCTAGGGAGACCCAGTACTTC
CASRGGGGPRETQYF
>TRBV6-1|many|TRBD2|TRBJ2-1
TGTGCCAGCCGTGTGGCGGGAGGCTACAATGAGCAGTTCTTC
CASRVAGGYNEQFF
>TRBV4-3|few|TRBD1|TRBJ2-1
TGCGCCAGCAGCCTTGGGAGCCAGGGGGACCTCTACAATGAGCAGTTCTTC
CASSLGSQGDLYNEQFF
>TRBV10-3|.|.|TRBJ2-7
TGTGCCATCAGGGATTTGGACGGAATCTACGAGCAGTACTTC
CAIRDLDGIYEQYF
>TRBV20-1|.|.|TRBJ1-4
TGCAGTGCCTTACTCTTAGGCAGGGATGGGCATGGTGAAAAACTGTTTTTT
CSALLLGRDGHGEKLFF
>TRBV7-9|many|.|TRBJ1-2
TGTGCCAGCAGCCACGACGGGGATAGCTATGGCTACACCTTC
CASSHDGDSYGYTF
>TRBV19|.|.|TRBJ1-2
TGTGCCAGTAGAACCCCCGGTGGCTACACCTTC
CASRTPGGYTF
>TRBV18|few|.|TRBJ2-3
TGTGCCAGCTCACCCCAGCGGACAGAGAAAACAGATACGCAGTATTTT
CASSPQRTEKTDTQYF
>TRBV20-1|once|TRBD1|TRBJ2-7
TGCAGTGCTACCAGGGGGACAGGGTTCAACGAGCAGTACTTC
CSATRGTGFNEQYF
>TRBV6-2/TRBV6-3|.|TRBD1|TRBJ2-3
TGTGCCAGCAGTTACTCGTCTTCATCCAGGGGGAGAGAATCACAGTATTTT
CASSYSSSSRGRESQYF
>TRBV7-7|.|.|TRBJ2-5
TGTGCTAGCAGCCTCACAGACCAAGAGACCCAGTACTTC
CASSLTDQETQYF
>TRBV6-2/TRBV6-3|.|.|TRBJ1-1
TGTGCCAGCAGTTATACCATCGTTAACACTGAAGCTTTCTTT
CASSYTIVNTEAFF
>TRBV9|few|TRBD2|TRBJ2-1
TGTGTCAGCAGCGTAGCTACGTCGGGGGGACTAGGGGGCAATGAGCAGTTCTTC
CVSSVATSGGLGGNEQFF
>TRBV5-1|many|.|TRBJ1-2
TGCGCCAGCAGCGTTGAGGGCATCTATGGCTACACCTTC
CASSVEGIYGYTF
>TRBV5-1|.|TRBD1|TRBJ1-2
TGCGCCAGCAGCCCTAGGGGACAGTCGAACTATGGCTACACCTTC
CASSPRGQSNYGYTF
>TRBV7-7|many|.|TRBJ2-1
TGTGCCAGCTCTCGGGATTCCTACAATGAGCAGTTCTTC
CASSRDSYNEQFF
>TRBV6-2/TRBV6-3|.|TRBD1|TRBJ2-5
TGTGCCAGCAATACAGGGGGCCAAGAGGCCCAGTACTTC
CASNTGGQEAQYF
>TRBV6-8|few|.|TRBJ2-2
TGTGCCAGCAGACCCTCCCCTACCGGGGAGCTGTTTTTT
CASRPSPTGELFF
>TRBV19|.|TRBD2|TRBJ2-3
TGTGCCAGTAAGCAGGGACTAGCTTCAGATACGCAGTATTTT
CASKQGLASDTQYF
>TRBV20-1|.|.|TRBJ2-7
TGCAGTGCTAGAGATTTTGACCAGAGCTCCTACGAGCAGTACTTC
CSARDFDQSSYEQYF
>TRBV5-4|.|TRBD2|TRBJ2-3
TGTGCCAGCAGCTTAATTCTAGCGGGGGGCCTCACAGATACGCAGTATTTT
CASSLILAGGLTDTQYF
>TRBV10-3|once|.|TRBJ1-2
TGTGCCATCAGTGAGGTGCGGGATGGCTACACCTTC
CAISEVRDGYTF
>TRBV11-2|many|TRBD1|TRBJ1-1
TGTGCCAGCAGCTTGGGACAGGCGGTCATGAACACTGAAGCTTTCTTT
CASSLGQAVMNTEAFF
>TRBV7-2|many|.|TRBJ1-2
TGTGCCAGCCAAGAGACAAACTATGGCTACACCTTC
CASQETNYGYTF
>TRBV7-9|few|.|TRBJ1-1
TGTGCCAGCAGTATAAAAGGCGTGAACACTGAAGCTTTCTTT
CASSIKGVNTEAFF
>TRBV19|many|.|TRBJ1-2
TGTGCCAGTCATATTGCCGGGGCTGCTAAAATGCGGTACACCTTC
CASHIAGAAKMRYTF
>TRBV9|.|TRBD1|TRBJ1-1
TGTGCCAGCAGCGTAGGGGCAGGGGGCAACACTGAAGCTTTCTTT
CASSVGAGGNTEAFF
>TRBV9|.|.|TRBJ1-1
TGTGCCAGCAGCGTCTCGACAGGGAACACTGAAGCTTTCTTT
CASSVSTGNTEAFF
>TRBV19|.|TRBD2|TRBJ2-7
TGTGCCAGTAGTATCCTGGCTAGCGGGGGCGAGCAGTACTTC
CASSILASGGEQYF
>TRBV7-2|.|.|TRBJ1-2
TGTGCCAGCAGCTTACGGACGATTAACTATGGCTACACCTTC
CASSLRTINYGYTF
>TRBV10-1|once|TRBD2|TRBJ2-5
TGCGCCAGCAGGACTAGCGGGGGAGCGGAGACCCAGTACTTC
CASRTSGGAETQYF
>TRBV2|.|TRBD1|TRBJ1-2
TGTGCCAGCAAGAAGGACAGGGAATATACCTATGGCTACACCTTC
CASKKDREYTYGYTF
>TRBV19|.|.|TRBJ1-5
TGTGCCAGTAGTATAACCCTAGAGGGAAGTACCCAGCATTTT
CASSITLEGSTQHF
>TRBV6-1|few|TRBD2|TRBJ2-1
TGTGCCAGCAGCCCGGGACTACCCCCTAGGAATGAGCAGTTCTTC
CASSPGLPPRNEQFF
>TRBV13|once|.|TRBJ2-7
TGTGCCAGCAGCTCCCGGGACTTGAGCTACGAGCAGTACTTC
CASSSRDLSYEQYF
>TRBV10-3|.|TRBD1|TRBJ1-1
TGTGCCAACCGACAGGGGGCAGGCACTGAAGCTTTCTTT
CANRQGAGTEAFF
>TRBV9|many|.|TRBJ2-1
TGTGCCAGCAGCCAGGGGGGGGCTAGCGCCTACAATGAGCAGTTCTTC
CASSQGGASAYNEQFF
>TRBV11-2|.|.|TRBJ2-1
TGTGCCAGCAGCTCCGGACTTGTCACCGACAATGAGCAGTTCTTC
CASSSGLVTDNEQFF
>TRBV2|.|.|TRBJ1-6
TGTGCCAGCAGTGAAGCGCCGTCACCCCTCCACTTT
CASSEAPSPLHF
>TRBV7-9|many|.|TRBJ2-7
TGTGCCAGCAGCCCACCAACAGGGTTTGTCTACGAGCAGTACTTC
CASSPPTGFVYEQYF
>TRBV25-1|few|TRBD2|TRBJ2-1
TGTGCCAGCACCCCCCGGGGGGGGGACTACAATGAGCAGTTCTTC
CASTPRGGDYNEQFF
>TRBV2|.|TRBD1|TRBJ1-2
TGTGCCAGCAGCGATTGGGCCAGGGGGCTCGGCTACACCTTC
CASSDWARGLGYTF